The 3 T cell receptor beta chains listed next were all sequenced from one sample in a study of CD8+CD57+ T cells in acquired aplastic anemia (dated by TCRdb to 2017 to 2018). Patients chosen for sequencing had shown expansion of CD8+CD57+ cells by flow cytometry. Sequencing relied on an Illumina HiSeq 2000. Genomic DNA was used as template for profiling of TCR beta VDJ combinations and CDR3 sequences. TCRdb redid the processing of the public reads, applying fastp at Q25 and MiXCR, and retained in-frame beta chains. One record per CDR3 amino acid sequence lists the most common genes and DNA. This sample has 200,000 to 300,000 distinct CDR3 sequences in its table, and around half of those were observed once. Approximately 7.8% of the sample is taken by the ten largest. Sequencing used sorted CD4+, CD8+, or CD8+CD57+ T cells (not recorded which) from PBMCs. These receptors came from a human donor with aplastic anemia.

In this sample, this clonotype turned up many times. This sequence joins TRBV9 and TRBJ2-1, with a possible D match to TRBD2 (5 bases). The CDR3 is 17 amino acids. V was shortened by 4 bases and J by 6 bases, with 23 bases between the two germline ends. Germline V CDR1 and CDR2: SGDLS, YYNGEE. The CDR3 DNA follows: TGTGCCAGCAGCACCGAAATGGGATCTAGGACTTTCAATGAGCAGTTCTTC. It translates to CASSTEMGSRTFNEQFF.

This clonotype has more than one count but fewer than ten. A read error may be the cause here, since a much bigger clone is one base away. DNA for the CDR3: TGTGCCAGTAGTATTGGGGCAGGGGTGTCTGAAGCTTTCTTT. Amino acids: CASSIGAGVSEAFF. V and J are TRBV7-9 and TRBJ1-1, with a possible D match to TRBD1 (6 bases). This CDR3 contains 14 residues. V was trimmed by 9 bases and J by 6 bases, leaving 20 bases between them. Germline V CDR1 and CDR2: SEHNR, FQNEAQ (reference sequence).

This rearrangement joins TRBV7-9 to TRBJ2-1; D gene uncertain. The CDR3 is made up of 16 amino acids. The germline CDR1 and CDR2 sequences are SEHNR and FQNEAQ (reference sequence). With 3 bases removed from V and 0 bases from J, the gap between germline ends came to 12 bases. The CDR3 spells CASSLVTLSSYNEQFF. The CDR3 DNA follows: TGTGCCAGCAGCTTGGTAACTCTGAGCTCCTACAATGAGCAGTTCTTC. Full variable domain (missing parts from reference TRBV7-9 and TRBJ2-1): DTGVSQNPRHKITKRGQNVTFRCDPISEHNRLYWYRQTLGQGPEFLTYFQNEAQLEKSRLLSDRFSAERPKGSFSTLEIQRTEQGDSAMYLCASSLVTLSSYNEQFFGPGTRLTVL.